Listed here are 5 T cell receptor beta chains from one sample, sequenced in a study of persistence of HIV-infected CD4 T cells. No antigen has been identified for these receptors. This was the immunoSEQ version 4 assay in survey mode. Sequenced by immunoSEQ multiplex PCR; TCRdb stores in-frame clones only, minus some. The sample yields about 25,000 clones, around two thirds seen once. Overlapping HIV-1 Gag 15-mer peptides at around 0.91 ug per peptide per mL were used. Sorting selected CD4+ T cells upregulating both CD40 ligand and CD69. The starting material was CD4+ T cells sorted from PBMCs after roughly 20-hour stimulation, obtained from a patient who received antiretroviral therapy. The receptors originated from an adult man with HIV who was CMV-seropositive.

The chain recombines TRBV5-1 with TRBJ1-1; unclear D gene. The CDR3 runs 14 residues. Trimming took off 0 bases at V and 0 bases at J, with 6 bases between the two ends. In germline, CDR1 is SGHRS, CDR2 YFSETQ. The chain's CDR3 is CASSLEGVNTEAFF. The CDR3, as DNA: TGCGCCAGCAGCTTGGAGGGAGTGAACACTGAAGCTTTCTTT.

The chain combines TRBV12-3 or TRBV12-4 with TRBJ2-7, with D uncertain. The CDR3 runs to 12 residues. V dropped 3 bases and J dropped 7 bases, with 10 bases sitting between them. The CDR3 spells CASSFGRWEQYF. The CDR3 region has the DNA TGTGCCAGCAGTTTTGGCAGATGGGAGCAGTACTTC.

This chain uses TRBV7-9 with TRBJ1-1; D is unresolved. The CDR3 consists of 14 residues. Trimming took off 5 bases at V and 1 base at J, with 11 bases between the two ends. CDR1 and CDR2 from the germline V gene are SEHNR and FQNEAQ (reference sequence). The CDR3 loop is CASSNPAGNTEAFF. The DNA for the CDR3 is TGTGCCAGCAGCAACCCCGCAGGGAACACTGAAGCTTTCTTT.

The chain employs TRBV19 and TRBJ1-1; 8 bases line up with TRBD1. V lost 6 bases and J lost 6; bases outside the gene matches: 9. This CDR3 region has 14 residues. Germline assignment: CDR1 LNHDA and CDR2 SQIVND (reference sequence). This chain's CDR3 is CASSRTRQGSEAFF. The CDR3 DNA reads as TGTGCCAGTAGCAGAACTCGACAGGGGTCTGAAGCTTTCTTT. Based on the CDR3 plus reference TRBV19 and TRBJ1-1, the full variable domain is DGGITQSPKYLFRKEGQNVTLSCEQNLNHDAMYWYRQDPGQGLRLIYYSQIVNDFQKGDIAEGYSVSREKKESFPLTVTSAQKNPTAFYLCASSRTRQGSEAFFGQGTRLTVV.

This clone is a singleton in its sample. Other DNA sequences from this sample encode an identical CDR3 as well. The CDR3 loop is CASSPGTGTNYGYTF. The CDR3 coding sequence is TGTGCCAGCAGCCCAGGGACAGGGACGAACTATGGCTACACCTTC. This rearrangement joins TRBV5-4 to TRBJ1-2, with 9 positions matching TRBD1. The CDR3 length is 15 residues. Germline V lookup: CDR1 SGHNT, CDR2 YYREEE (reference sequence). Losses at the gene ends were 4 bases for V and 2 bases for J; bases not matched to a gene: 6.